Below are 7 T cell receptor beta chains sequenced from a single sample in a study of cytomegalovirus exposure and HLA in healthy donors. Libraries were prepared by immunoSEQ multiplex PCR; TCRdb keeps only in-frame clonotypes and omits some of them. The sample records 130,000 or so clones, 89% being singletons. Sequenced: PBMCs. The receptors shown here come from a man aged 30 to 45 in good health and CMV-seronegative.

The rearrangement uses TRBV7-8 and TRBJ2-7, with 7 bases identical to TRBD1. Germline V gene lookup returns CDR1 SGHVS and CDR2 FQNEAQ. CDR3 length: 14 residues. J was trimmed by 3 bases and V by 5 bases; bases with no gene match: 7. In DNA, the CDR3 is TGTGCCAGCAGCATAGGGGGCAGGGGCTACGAGCAGTACTTC. Translated: CASSIGGRGYEQYF.

The chain couples TRBV29-1 to TRBJ1-2; no definite D call. The CDR3 has 12 residues. Germline V lookup: CDR1 SQVTM, CDR2 ANQGSEA. Trimming removed 7 bases from V and 0 bases from J, with 9 bases in between. The CDR3 sequence is CSADPTNYGYTF. The CDR3 DNA is TGCAGCGCAGATCCGACTAACTATGGCTACACCTTC.

This chain links TRBV9 with TRBJ1-2, with no clear D. CDR3 length: 14 amino acids. The V and J ends lost 0 bases and 2 bases respectively, with 8 bases between them. CDR1 and CDR2 (germline): SGDLS, YYNGEE. CDR3 loop: CASSVGWQNYGYTF. CDR3 nucleotide sequence: TGTGCCAGCAGCGTAGGATGGCAGAACTATGGCTACACCTTC.

The V and J genes are TRBV9 and TRBJ2-1; 15 bases fit TRBD2. The CDR3 sequence is 16 residues long. From germline, CDR1 is SGDLS and CDR2 YYNGEE. After removal of 0 bases from V and 7 bases from J, the junction contained 2 bases not matched to a gene. The CDR3 DNA sequence: TGTGCCAGCAGCGTAGGAGGACTAGCGGGGGGGAATGAGCAGTTCTTC. The encoded protein is CASSVGGLAGGNEQFF. Full variable domain (remainder filled in from reference TRBV9 and TRBJ2-1): DSGVTQTPKHLITATGQRVTLRCSPRSGDLSVYWYQQSLDQGLQFLIQYYNGEERAKGNILERFSAQQFPDLHSELNLSSLELGDSALYFCASSVGGLAGGNEQFFGPGTRLTVL.

V gene TRBV5-6 combines with J gene TRBJ1-4, with D perhaps TRBD1 (6 bases). Between the trimmed V and J ends, which lost 2 bases and 6 bases, there was a span of 14 bases. CDR1 and CDR2 from the germline V gene are SGHDT and YYEEEE. This CDR3 is built from 15 residues. The CDR3 spells CASSFRGGGHEKLFF. Here the CDR3 DNA reads TGTGCCAGCAGCTTCCGAGGCGGGGGGCATGAAAAACTGTTTTTT.

V and J are TRBV10-2 and TRBJ2-7; tentatively, D is TRBD2 (6 bases). The germline V and J ends were trimmed by 8 bases and 6 bases, with 14 bases remaining between them. CDR3 length equals 12 residues. Germline CDR1 reads WSHSY; CDR2 reads SAAADI. CDR3 DNA sequence: TGCGCCAGCGCCTCGGGACTGCTCGAGCAGTACTTC. Amino acids: CASASGLLEQYF.

The chain joins TRBV27 to TRBJ2-1, with TRBD1 identical over 7 bases. In germline, CDR1 is MNHEY, CDR2 SMNVEV (reference sequence). V gave up 0 bases and J gave up 5 bases; unmatched junction bases: 4. This CDR3 has 15 amino acids. DNA of the CDR3: TGTGCCAGCAGTTTATCGAGGACAGGACACAATGAGCAGTTCTTC. Its translation: CASSLSRTGHNEQFF.